This T cell receptor beta chain was sequenced for a study of T cell responses to AZD1222 COVID-19 vaccine. Overall study results and limits: Regions 160-218 and 743-854 held dominance among vaccine-associated CD4 TCRs, which spanned spike.

This clone was observed once. Its antigen remains unidentified. Generated by immunoSEQ multiplex PCR, the TCRdb table keeps only in-frame clones and is missing some. Of approximately 85,000 clones listed, around 85% are singletons. V shed 2 bases and J shed 4 bases, with 12 bases lying between them. CDR1 and CDR2 from the germline V gene are MNHEY and SMNVEV (reference sequence). CDR3 length: 16 amino acids. This receptor was taken from an adult in good health. This specimen was peripheral blood, taken on day 0 of AZD1222 vaccination. The V and J genes are TRBV27 and TRBJ1-6; possibly TRBD1 for D (5 bases). The CDR3 region is CASSLATGPYNSPLHF. CDR3 bases: TGTGCCAGCAGTTTAGCCACAGGCCCATATAATTCACCCCTCCACTTT.